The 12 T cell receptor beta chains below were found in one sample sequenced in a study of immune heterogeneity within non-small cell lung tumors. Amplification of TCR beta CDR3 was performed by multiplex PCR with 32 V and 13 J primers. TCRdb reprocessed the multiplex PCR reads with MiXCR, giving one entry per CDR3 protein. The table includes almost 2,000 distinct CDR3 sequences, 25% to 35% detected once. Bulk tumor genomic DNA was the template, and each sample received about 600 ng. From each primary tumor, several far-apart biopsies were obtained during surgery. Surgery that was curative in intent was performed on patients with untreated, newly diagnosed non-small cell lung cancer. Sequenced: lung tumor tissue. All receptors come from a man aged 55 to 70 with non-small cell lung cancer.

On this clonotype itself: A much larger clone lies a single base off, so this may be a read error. For the CDR3, the DNA is TGTGCCAGCAGTCTTAGCGGGATCCTGTACAATGATCAGTTCTTC. It is translated as CASSLSGILYNDQFF. This rearrangement joins TRBV12-3 or TRBV12-4 to TRBJ2-1, with TRBD2 matching over 8 bases. CDR3 length: 15 residues.

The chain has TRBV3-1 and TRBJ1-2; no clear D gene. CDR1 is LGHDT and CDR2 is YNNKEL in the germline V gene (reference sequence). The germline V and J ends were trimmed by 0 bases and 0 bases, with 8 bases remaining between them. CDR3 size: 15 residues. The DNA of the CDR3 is TGTGCCAGCAGCCAAGATCCAGGAACTAACTATGGCTACACCTTC. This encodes CASSQDPGTNYGYTF.

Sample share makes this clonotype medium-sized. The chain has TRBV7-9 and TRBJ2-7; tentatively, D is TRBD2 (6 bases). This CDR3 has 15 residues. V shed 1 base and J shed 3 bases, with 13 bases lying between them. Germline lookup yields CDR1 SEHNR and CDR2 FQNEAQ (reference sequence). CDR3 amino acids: CASSLDGSVYYEQYF. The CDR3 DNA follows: TGTGCCAGCAGCTTAGACGGGAGCGTCTACTACGAGCAGTACTTC. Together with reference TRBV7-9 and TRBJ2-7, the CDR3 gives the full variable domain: DTGVSQNPRHKITKRGQNVTFRCDPISEHNRLYWYRQTLGQGPEFLTYFQNEAQLEKSRLLSDRFSAERPKGSFSTLEIQRTEQGDSAMYLCASSLDGSVYYEQYFGPGTRLTVT.

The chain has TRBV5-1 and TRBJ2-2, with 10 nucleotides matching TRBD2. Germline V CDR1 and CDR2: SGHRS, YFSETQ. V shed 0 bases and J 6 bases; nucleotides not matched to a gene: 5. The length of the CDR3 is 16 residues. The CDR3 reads CASSLDSSGSPGELFF. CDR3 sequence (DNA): TGCGCCAGCAGCTTGGATTCTAGCGGGAGCCCCGGGGAGCTGTTTTTT.

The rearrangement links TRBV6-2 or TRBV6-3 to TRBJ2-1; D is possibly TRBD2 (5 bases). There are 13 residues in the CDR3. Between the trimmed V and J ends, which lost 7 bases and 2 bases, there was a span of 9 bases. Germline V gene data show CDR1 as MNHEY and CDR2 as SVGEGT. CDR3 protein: CASNTGTYNEQFF. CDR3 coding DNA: TGTGCCAGCAATACGGGGACCTACAATGAGCAGTTCTTC.

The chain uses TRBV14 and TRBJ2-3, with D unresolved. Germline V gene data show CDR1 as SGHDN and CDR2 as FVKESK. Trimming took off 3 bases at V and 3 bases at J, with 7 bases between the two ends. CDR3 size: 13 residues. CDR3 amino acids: CASSQEGTDTQYF. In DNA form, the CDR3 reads TGTGCCAGCAGCCAGGAAGGGACAGATACGCAGTATTTT. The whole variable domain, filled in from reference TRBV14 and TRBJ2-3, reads EAGVTQFPSHSVIEKGQTVTLRCDPISGHDNLYWYRRVMGKEIKFLLHFVKESKQDESGMPNNRFLAERTGGTYSTLKVQPAELEDSGVYFCASSQEGTDTQYFGPGTRLTVL.

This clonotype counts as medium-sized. The CDR3 DNA sequence: TGTGCCAGCAGCCCCAGTGGGGGTAGCCAGCCCCAGCATTTT. It is translated as CASSPSGGSQPQHF. The chain recombines TRBV7-9 with TRBJ1-5; tentatively, D is TRBD1 (5 bases). CDR1 is SEHNR and CDR2 is FQNEAQ in the germline V gene (reference sequence). V was pared by 5 bases and J by 7 bases, with 15 bases between. This CDR3 region has 14 residues.

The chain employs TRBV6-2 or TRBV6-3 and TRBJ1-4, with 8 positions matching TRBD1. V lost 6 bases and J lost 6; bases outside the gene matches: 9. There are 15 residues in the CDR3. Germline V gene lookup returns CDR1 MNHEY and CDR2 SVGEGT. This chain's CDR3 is CASSRDRWSYEKLFF. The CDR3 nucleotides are TGTGCCAGCAGCCGGGACAGGTGGTCGTATGAAAAACTGTTTTTT.

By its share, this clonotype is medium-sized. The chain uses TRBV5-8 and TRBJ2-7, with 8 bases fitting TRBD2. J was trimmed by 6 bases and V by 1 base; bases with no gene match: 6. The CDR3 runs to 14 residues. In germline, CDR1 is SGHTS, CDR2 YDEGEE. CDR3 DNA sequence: TGTGCCAGCAGCTTGTCCTACCTAGCGGGCGAGCAGTACTTC. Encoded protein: CASSLSYLAGEQYF.

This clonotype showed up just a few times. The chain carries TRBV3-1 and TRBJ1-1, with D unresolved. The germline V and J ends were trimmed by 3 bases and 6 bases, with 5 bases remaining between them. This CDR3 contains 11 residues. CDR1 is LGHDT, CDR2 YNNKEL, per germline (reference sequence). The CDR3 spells CASSQRSEAFF. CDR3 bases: TGTGCCAGCAGCCAGAGGTCTGAAGCTTTCTTT.

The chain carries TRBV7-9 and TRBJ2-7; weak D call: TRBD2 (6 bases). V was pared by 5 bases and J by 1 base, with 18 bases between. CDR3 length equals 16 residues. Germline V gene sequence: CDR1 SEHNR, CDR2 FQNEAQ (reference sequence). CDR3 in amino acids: CASSNTGTGRSYEQYF. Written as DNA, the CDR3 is TGTGCCAGCAGCAATACCGGGACCGGGAGATCCTACGAGCAGTACTTC.

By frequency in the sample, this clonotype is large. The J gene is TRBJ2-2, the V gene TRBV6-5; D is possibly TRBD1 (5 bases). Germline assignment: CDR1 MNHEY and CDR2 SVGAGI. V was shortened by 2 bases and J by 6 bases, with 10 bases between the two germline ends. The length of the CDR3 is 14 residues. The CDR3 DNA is TGTGCCAGCAGTTACGCAGGGAAGGCCGGGGAGCTGTTTTTT. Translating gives CASSYAGKAGELFF.